The entry below gives a single T cell receptor beta chain sequence along with its context. The target antigen is unknown. The data originate from a study of vaccination and CD4 T cells after COVID-19. CDR1 and CDR2 from the germline V gene are MGHRA and YSYEKL. The CDR3 length is 15 residues. The ends lost 4 bases at V and 8 bases at J; junction bases unmatched: 8. An Oncomine TCR Beta short-read assay was used to sequence the DNA from cultured CD4+ T cells. TCRdb fed the PCR reads into MiXCR, producing one record per CDR3 protein. The sample yields approximately 14,000 distinct CDR3 sequences, around 40% seen once. This sample's treatment: approximately 10-day PBMC culture with coronavirus spike peptide pools or control peptides (ViraFEST assay).

Specimen: CD4+ T cells from blood, cultured in vitro. This TCR was sampled from a human donor who had recovered from COVID-19. This sequence joins TRBV4-1 and TRBJ1-3; 10 nucleotides match TRBD1. The CDR3: CASSRETGGADTIYF. CDR3 DNA: TGCGCCAGCAGCCGAGAGACAGGGGGCGCGGACACCATATATTTT.